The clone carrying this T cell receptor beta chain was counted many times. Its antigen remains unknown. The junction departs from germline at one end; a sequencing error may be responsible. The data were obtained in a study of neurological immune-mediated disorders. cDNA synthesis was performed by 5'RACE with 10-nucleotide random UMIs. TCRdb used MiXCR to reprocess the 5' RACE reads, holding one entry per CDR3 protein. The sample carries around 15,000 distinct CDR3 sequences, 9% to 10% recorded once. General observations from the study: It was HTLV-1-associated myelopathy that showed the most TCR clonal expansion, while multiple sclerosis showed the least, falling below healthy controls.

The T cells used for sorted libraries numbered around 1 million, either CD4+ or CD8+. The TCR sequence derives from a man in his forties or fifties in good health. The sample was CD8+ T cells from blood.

CDR3 DNA sequence: TGTGCCAGTAGTACGACAGGGACCGTGGAGCTGTTTTTT. Amino acid sequence: CASSTTGTVELFF. The genes are TRBV19 and TRBJ2-2; 7 bases match TRBD1. CDR1 and CDR2 from the germline V gene are LNHDA and SQIVND (reference sequence). CDR3 length: 13 amino acids. Variable domain in full (rest from reference TRBV19 and TRBJ2-2): DGGITQSPKYLFRKEGQNVTLSCEQNLNHDAMYWYRQDPGQGLRLIYYSQIVNDFQKGDIAEGYSVSREKKESFPLTVTSAQKNPTAFYLCASSTTGTVELFFGEGSRLTVL.